The clone carrying this T cell receptor beta chain was recorded only once. What it recognizes is unknown. CD45RO-negative cells were positively selected for CCR7, leaving out terminally differentiated effector memory CD45RA+ cells. Trimming at V came to 0 bases and at J to 6 bases, leaving 6 bases not matched to a gene. Germline lookup yields CDR1 MNHEY and CDR2 SVGAGI. CDR3 length: 15 residues. The entry originates in a study of shared clonotypes between healthy human individuals. The wider study: Per-donor plates numbered three CD4 naive, three CD4 memory, two CD8 naive and one CD8 memory.

Study outcomes and limitations: Sharing across several donors was seen in around 5% of naive CD4 clonotypes.

Assay: immunoSEQ multiplex PCR; the TCRdb copy retains only in-frame clones and omits some. Of just over 2,000,000 clones listed, over 85% are singletons. This clonotype originated in a man between 18 and 29 years old in good health. The sequenced sample consisted of naive CD8+ T cells sorted from blood. This sequence joins TRBV6-5 and TRBJ2-3; TRBD2 matches 7 bases. In DNA form, the CDR3 reads TGTGCCAGCAGTTACTCGGGGGGGATGGCGGATACGCAGTATTTT. This sequence encodes CASSYSGGMADTQYF.